Listed here is a single T cell receptor (beta chain). This record comes from a study of PD-1 blockade in classical Hodgkin lymphoma. Profiled with immunoSEQ multiplex PCR; TCRdb holds only in-frame clones, not every one. There are about 32,000 clones in the sample; approximately 90% occur only once, and 0.95% to 1.5% lies in the top ten. Described time point: newly diagnosed, previously untreated cHL patient sample. Using magnetic negative selection, the CD4+ T cells were separated out of thawed PBMCs. Comparators were PBMCs taken from newly diagnosed, untreated classical Hodgkin lymphoma. The germline V gene has CDR1 MDHEN and CDR2 SYDVKM. Losses at the gene ends were 5 bases for V and 6 bases for J; bases not matched to a gene: 1. CDR3 length: 13 residues.

This receptor was obtained from a human donor with classical Hodgkin lymphoma. Sequenced: CD4+ T cells from blood. V and J are TRBV28 and TRBJ2-1; 10 bases align to TRBD1. CDR3 sequence reads: CASSRTGGNEQFF. Here the CDR3 DNA reads TGTGCCAGCAGTCGGACAGGGGGCAATGAGCAGTTCTTC.